Listed below are T cell receptor beta chains from one sample, sequenced in a study of blood T cell repertoires in COVID-19. Sequencing used immunoSEQ multiplex PCR; TCRdb keeps in-frame clones, though not all of them. The repertoire consists of 260,000 or so clones, with approximately 85% occurring once and the leading ten covering 4.7%. Sequenced material: peripheral blood. These receptors were collected from a woman in her 70s with acute or convalescent COVID-19. Each CDR3 is given with its conserved first and last residue. A D gene is named only where the DNA matches it firmly. Rows may omit the clone size; those that give it use once, few, many or a size class.

. | 15 | . | TRBJ2-2 | TRBV10-1 | CASSGVSLGTGELFF | TGCGCCAGCAGTGGTGTTTCGCTAGGCACCGGGGAGCTGTTTTTT
few | 15 | TRBD1 | TRBJ1-5 | TRBV3-1/TRBV3-2 | CASSQRGTGNQPQHF | TGTGCCAGCAGCCAAAGAGGGACAGGGAATCAGCCCCAGCATTTT
. | 14 | TRBD1 | TRBJ1-6 | TRBV7-2 | CASSLVETGSPLHF | TGTGCCAGCAGCTTAGTGGAGACAGGGTCACCCCTCCACTTT
. | 14 | TRBD1 | TRBJ1-6 | TRBV18 | CASSPGDSVSPLHF | TGTGCCAGCTCACCAGGGGACAGTGTTTCACCCCTCCACTTT
. | 16 | TRBD1 | TRBJ1-3 | TRBV11-2 | CASSLGQGLSGNTIYF | TGTGCCAGCAGCTTGGGACAGGGGTTGTCTGGAAACACCATATATTTT
. | 14 | . | TRBJ1-1 | TRBV28 | CASSLLGGETEAFF | TGTGCCAGCAGTTTATTAGGGGGAGAAACTGAAGCTTTCTTT
. | 13 | . | TRBJ1-5 | TRBV2 | CASTEGANQPQHF | TGTGCCAGCACAGAGGGTGCCAATCAGCCCCAGCATTTT
. | 15 | . | TRBJ1-2 | TRBV29-1 | CSVEATRGAAGGYTF | TGCAGCGTTGAGGCCACCAGGGGAGCCGCCGGTGGCTACACCTTC
. | 17 | TRBD2 | TRBJ2-3 | TRBV4-3 | CASSQDFTGGSTDTQYF | TGCGCCAGCAGCCAAGATTTCACGGGGGGGTCCACAGATACGCAGTATTTT
. | 15 | TRBD2 | TRBJ2-1 | TRBV5-1 | CASSLSGGSYNEQFF | TGCGCCAGCAGCTTAAGCGGGGGGAGCTACAATGAGCAGTTCTTC
. | 16 | TRBD1 | TRBJ2-7 | TRBV5-1 | CASSGLEGQGPYEQYF | TGCGCCAGCAGCGGTCTTGAGGGACAGGGTCCCTACGAGCAGTACTTC
. | 17 | TRBD1 | TRBJ1-2 | TRBV6-1 | CASSERPGGALGYGYTF | TGTGCCAGCAGTGAAAGGCCAGGGGGCGCTTTGGGCTATGGCTACACCTTC
. | 15 | TRBD1 | TRBJ1-1 | TRBV5-4 | CASSLGQGANAEAFF | TGTGCCAGCAGCTTGGGGCAGGGGGCAAACGCTGAAGCTTTCTTT
. | 15 | TRBD1 | TRBJ1-4 | TRBV9 | CASSVQGARSEKLFF | TGTGCCAGCAGCGTACAGGGGGCGCGGAGTGAAAAACTGTTTTTT
. | 14 | TRBD2 | TRBJ2-5 | TRBV7-9 | CASSSGTSGVTQYF | TGTGCCAGCAGTTCCGGGACTAGCGGGGTGACCCAGTACTTC
few | 15 | . | TRBJ2-2 | TRBV5-1 | CASKEGTGITGELFF | TGCGCCTCAAAGGAGGGAACGGGGATCACCGGGGAGCTGTTTTTT
. | 18 | . | TRBJ2-6 | TRBV11-2 | CASSLFTGKMAGANVLTF | TGTGCCAGCAGCTTATTTACAGGGAAGATGGCTGGGGCCAACGTCCTGACTTTC
. | 15 | TRBD1 | TRBJ1-2 | TRBV19 | CASTPDRGHVYGYTF | TGTGCCAGTACCCCGGACAGGGGGCATGTCTATGGCTACACCTTC
. | 15 | TRBD2 | TRBJ2-1 | TRBV10-2 | CASSGLAGLLNEQFF | TGCGCCAGCAGCGGACTAGCGGGGCTACTCAATGAGCAGTTCTTC
. | 14 | . | TRBJ2-3 | TRBV10-3 | CAISGWGGTDTQYF | TGTGCCATCAGTGGGTGGGGGGGCACAGATACGCAGTATTTT
. | 14 | TRBD1 | TRBJ1-4 | TRBV5-4 | CASSGTGGDEKLFF | TGTGCCAGCAGCGGGACAGGGGGCGACGAAAAACTGTTTTTT
. | 13 | TRBD2 | TRBJ2-3 | TRBV10-2 | CAISAGSTDTQYF | TGCGCCATCTCAGCGGGAAGCACAGATACGCAGTATTTT
. | 12 | . | TRBJ2-7 | TRBV12-3/TRBV12-4 | CASGRGTYEQYF | TGTGCCAGCGGCCGGGGGACCTACGAGCAGTACTTC
. | 14 | . | TRBJ1-3 | TRBV7-2 | CASSPDRTGNTIYF | TGTGCCAGCAGCCCGGACAGAACTGGAAACACCATATATTTT
. | 16 | TRBD1 | TRBJ1-3 | TRBV5-1 | CASSLVGQSSGNTIYF | TGCGCCAGCAGCTTGGTGGGACAGAGCTCTGGAAACACCATATATTTT
. | 21 | TRBD2 | TRBJ2-1 | TRBV6-2/TRBV6-3 | CASSYQYGLAGGRSSYNEQFF | TGTGCCAGCAGTTACCAATATGGACTAGCGGGGGGCAGGAGCTCCTACAATGAGCAGTTCTTC
few | 13 | TRBD1 | TRBJ1-5 | TRBV18 | CASGTGYNQPQHF | TGTGCCAGCGGGACAGGATATAATCAGCCCCAGCATTTT
. | 14 | TRBD2 | TRBJ2-1 | TRBV5-4 | CASSAGVNANEQFF | TGTGCCAGCAGCGCGGGGGTGAATGCGAATGAGCAGTTCTTC
. | 17 | TRBD1 | TRBJ1-3 | TRBV7-2 | CASSSGTGRLGGNTIYF | TGTGCCAGCAGCTCAGGGACAGGTCGGCTGGGAGGAAACACCATATATTTT
once | 14 | . | TRBJ1-6 | TRBV7-2 | CASRLGGYNSPLHF | TGTGCCAGCAGGTTGGGAGGGTACAATTCACCCCTCCACTTT
. | 15 | . | TRBJ1-4 | TRBV7-8 | CASSPKGSTNEKLFF | TGTGCCAGCAGCCCTAAGGGGTCAACTAATGAAAAACTGTTTTTT
. | 13 | TRBD1 | TRBJ1-1 | TRBV20-1 | CSASLDRVTEAFF | TGCAGTGCTAGTCTCGACAGGGTAACTGAAGCTTTCTTT
. | 15 | . | TRBJ2-2 | TRBV9 | CASSVARVPTGELFF | TGTGCCAGCAGCGTAGCTCGGGTCCCCACCGGGGAGCTGTTTTTT